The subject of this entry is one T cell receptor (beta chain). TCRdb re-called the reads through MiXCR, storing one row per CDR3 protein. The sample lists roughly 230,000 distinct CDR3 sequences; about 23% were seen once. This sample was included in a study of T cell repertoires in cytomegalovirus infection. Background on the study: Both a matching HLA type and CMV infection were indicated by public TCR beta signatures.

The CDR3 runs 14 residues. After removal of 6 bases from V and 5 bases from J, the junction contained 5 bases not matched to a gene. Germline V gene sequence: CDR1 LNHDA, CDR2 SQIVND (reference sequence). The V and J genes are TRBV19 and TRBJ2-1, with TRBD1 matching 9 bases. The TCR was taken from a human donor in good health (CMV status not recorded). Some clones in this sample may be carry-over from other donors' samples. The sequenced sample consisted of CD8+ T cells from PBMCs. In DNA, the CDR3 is TGTGCCAGTAGAGTCGGGACAGGGAACAATGAGCAGTTCTTC. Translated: CASRVGTGNNEQFF. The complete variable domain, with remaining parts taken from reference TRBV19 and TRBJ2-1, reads DGGITQSPKYLFRKEGQNVTLSCEQNLNHDAMYWYRQDPGQGLRLIYYSQIVNDFQKGDIAEGYSVSREKKESFPLTVTSAQKNPTAFYLCASRVGTGNNEQFFGPGTRLTVL.